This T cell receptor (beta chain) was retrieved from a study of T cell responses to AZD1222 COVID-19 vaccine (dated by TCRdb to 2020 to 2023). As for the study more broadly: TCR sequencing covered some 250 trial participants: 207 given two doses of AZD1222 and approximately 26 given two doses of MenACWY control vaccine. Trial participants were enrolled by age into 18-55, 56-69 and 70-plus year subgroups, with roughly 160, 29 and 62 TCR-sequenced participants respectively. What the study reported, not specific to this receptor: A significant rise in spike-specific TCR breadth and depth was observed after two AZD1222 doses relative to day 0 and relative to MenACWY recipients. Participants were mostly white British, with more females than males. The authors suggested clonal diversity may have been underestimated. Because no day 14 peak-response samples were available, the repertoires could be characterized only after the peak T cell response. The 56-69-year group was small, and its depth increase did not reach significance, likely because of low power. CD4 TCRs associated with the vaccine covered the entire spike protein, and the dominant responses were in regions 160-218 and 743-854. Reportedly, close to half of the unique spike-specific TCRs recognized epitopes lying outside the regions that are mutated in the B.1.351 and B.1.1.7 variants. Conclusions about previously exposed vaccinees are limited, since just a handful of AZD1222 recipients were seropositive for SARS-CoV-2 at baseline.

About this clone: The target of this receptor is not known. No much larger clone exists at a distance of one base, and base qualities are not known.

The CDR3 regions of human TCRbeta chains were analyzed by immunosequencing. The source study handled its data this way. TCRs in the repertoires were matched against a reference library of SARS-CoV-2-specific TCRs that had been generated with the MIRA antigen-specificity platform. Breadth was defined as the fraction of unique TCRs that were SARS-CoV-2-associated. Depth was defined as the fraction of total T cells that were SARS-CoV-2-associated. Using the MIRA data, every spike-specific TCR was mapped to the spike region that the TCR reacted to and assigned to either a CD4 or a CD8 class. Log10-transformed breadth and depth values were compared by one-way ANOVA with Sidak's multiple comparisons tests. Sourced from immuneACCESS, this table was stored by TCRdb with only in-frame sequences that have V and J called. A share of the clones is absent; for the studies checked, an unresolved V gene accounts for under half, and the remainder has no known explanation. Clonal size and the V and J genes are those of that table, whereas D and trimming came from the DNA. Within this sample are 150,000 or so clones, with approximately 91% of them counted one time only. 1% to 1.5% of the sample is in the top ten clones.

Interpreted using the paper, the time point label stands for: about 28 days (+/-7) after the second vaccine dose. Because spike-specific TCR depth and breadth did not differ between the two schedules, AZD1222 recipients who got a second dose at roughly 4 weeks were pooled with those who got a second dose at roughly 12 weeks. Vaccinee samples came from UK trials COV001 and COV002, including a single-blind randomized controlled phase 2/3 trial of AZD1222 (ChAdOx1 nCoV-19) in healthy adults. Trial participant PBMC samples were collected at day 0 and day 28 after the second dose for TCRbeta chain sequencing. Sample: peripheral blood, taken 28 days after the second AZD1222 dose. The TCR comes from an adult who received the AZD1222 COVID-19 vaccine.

The nucleotide sequence reads as follows: TGTGCCAGCAGTACCCCGACAGGGTTCCCCTACGAGCAGTACTTC. It is translated as CASSTPTGFPYEQYF. Recombination joined TRBV27 with TRBJ2-7; TRBD1 lines up with 7 middle nucleotides. Trimming leaves V shorter by 5 bases and J shorter by 2 bases, with the junction holding 9 bases beyond the gene matches. Looking up the germline V gene (reference sequence) yields CDR1 MNHEY and CDR2 SMNVEV. Including the terminal cysteine and phenylalanine, the CDR3 comprises 15 residues. The entry retains the CDR3 DNA only, 45 bases that are in frame from base 1.